The 17 T cell receptor beta chains presented below share a single source sample, sequenced in a study of identical twins. TCRdb re-derived calls from the 5' RACE reads in MiXCR, one entry per CDR3 protein. Of about 220,000 distinct CDR3 sequences in the sample, around 10% were seen once. Sample: memory (CD45RO+) T cells sorted from blood. The source is a woman aged 18-29 years in good health.

This clonotype came up a few times. The V call is TRBV15, the J call TRBJ1-1; D is unclear. Germline CDR1 is LNHNV and CDR2 is YYDKDF (reference sequence). V gave up 5 bases and J gave up 7 bases, with 11 bases separating them. This CDR3 contains 12 residues. CDR3 DNA: TGTGCCACCAGCCTACGGCTGGGTGAAGCTTTCTTT. It specifies CATSLRLGEAFF.

In this sample, this clonotype turned up many times. The CDR3 DNA reads TGCAGCGCAGGCGTAATGGGGATACAAGAGACCCAGTACTTC. It specifies CSAGVMGIQETQYF. V usage is TRBV29-1 and J usage is TRBJ2-5; no clear D gene. The germline V gene has CDR1 SQVTM and CDR2 ANQGSEA. CDR3 length: 14 amino acids. Trimming pared 7 bases from V and 2 bases from J, leaving 17 bases between.

This clonotype was found many times. The chain combines TRBV20-1 with TRBJ2-1; weak D call: TRBD2 (6 bases). The V end lost 3 bases, the J end lost 0 bases, and 21 bases lay between the germline ends. Germline V lookup: CDR1 DFQATT, CDR2 SNEGSKA (reference sequence). CDR3 length: 18 residues. In nucleotides, the CDR3 is TGCAGTGCTAGCGCCTCCACTTGGAGGGGAAGCTCCTACAATGAGCAGTTCTTC. This codes for CSASASTWRGSSYNEQFF.

This clonotype was seen a few times. CDR3 protein: CASSQGGSRRAFF. The CDR3, as DNA: TGTGCCAGCAGCCAAGGGGGCAGTCGTCGAGCTTTCTTT. The genes are TRBV7-2 and TRBJ1-1; TRBD1 matches at 7 bases. V shed 5 bases and J 10 bases; nucleotides not matched to a gene: 10. This CDR3 is 13 amino acids long. Germline CDR1 is SGHTA and CDR2 is FQGNSA.

This clonotype was recorded many times. The chain carries TRBV12-3 or TRBV12-4 and TRBJ2-1; D is ambiguous. Trimming cost V 3 bases and J 11 bases, with 8 bases left between them. The CDR3 length is 11 residues. The CDR3 bases are TGTGCCAGCAGTTTTTCGCAAAAGCAGTTCTTC. Encoded protein: CASSFSQKQFF.

CDR3 DNA: TGTGCCAGCAGTTTCTGGCGCAGGGCAGTTAATTGGGCAACTAATGAAAAACTGTTTTTT. Protein: CASSFWRRAVNWATNEKLFF. The chain couples TRBV28 to TRBJ1-4, with D perhaps TRBD1 (5 bases). Trimming left V 3 bases short and J 0 bases short, with 23 bases between. This CDR3 comprises 20 residues. Germline assignment: CDR1 MDHEN and CDR2 SYDVKM.

The rearrangement joins TRBV12-3 or TRBV12-4 to TRBJ2-1, with D possibly TRBD2 on 5 matching bases. V lost 3 bases, J lost 10 bases, and 10 bases lay in between. The CDR3 has 12 amino acids. CDR3 sequence: CASSFSVWEQFF. Here the CDR3 DNA reads TGTGCCAGCAGTTTTAGCGTTTGGGAGCAGTTCTTC.

This clonotype was counted between two and nine times. The V and J genes are TRBV2 and TRBJ1-2; 8 nucleotides align to TRBD1. V dropped 10 bases and J dropped 3; count of bases not matched to a gene: 7. Germline V gene lookup returns CDR1 SNHLY and CDR2 FYNNEI. CDR3 length: 13 amino acids. The CDR3 sequence is CANRQGTDYGYTF. The DNA of the CDR3 is TGTGCCAACCGACAGGGGACTGACTATGGCTACACCTTC.

The V gene is TRBV3-1, the J gene TRBJ2-3, with D hard to call. The CDR3 has 15 residues. V shed 2 bases and J shed 4 bases, with 13 bases lying between them. Germline V CDR1 and CDR2: LGHDT, YNNKEL (reference sequence). CDR3 protein: CASSQWVGFPDTQYF. Written as DNA, the CDR3 is TGTGCCAGCAGCCAATGGGTAGGATTCCCAGATACGCAGTATTTT.

This clonotype was seen more than once but under ten times. The chain has TRBV7-3 and TRBJ2-3, with D possibly being TRBD2 (7 bases). V gave up 5 bases and J gave up 5 bases, with 14 bases separating them. Germline V gene lookup returns CDR1 SGHTA and CDR2 FQGTGA. The CDR3 length is 14 residues. The CDR3 bases are TGTGCCAGCAGCCGGGGGGCCCGCGGAGATACGCAGTATTTT. Amino acids: CASSRGARGDTQYF.

This clonotype was observed a few times. The chain is built from TRBV12-3 or TRBV12-4 and TRBJ2-3, with D possibly being TRBD2 (6 bases). This CDR3 contains 14 residues. The V gene lost 5 bases and the J gene lost 5 bases, with 14 bases spanning the gap. CDR3 coding DNA: TGTGCCAGCAGTGGCCCCTGGGGGGAAGATACGCAGTATTTT. Translation: CASSGPWGEDTQYF.

The V call is TRBV3-1, the J call TRBJ2-7; D unclear. V was clipped by 1 base and J by 3 bases, with 10 bases between them. CDR1 and CDR2 (germline): LGHDT, YNNKEL (reference sequence). The CDR3 sequence is 14 residues long. CDR3 bases: TGTGCCAGCAGCCAAGCATTGTTGAACTACGAGCAGTACTTC. Encoded protein: CASSQALLNYEQYF.

This clonotype was found a few times. CDR3: CASSLASGGNTIYF. The CDR3 DNA follows: TGTGCCAGCAGCTTAGCCTCAGGGGGAAACACCATATATTTT. This sequence joins TRBV7-9 and TRBJ1-3, with D perhaps TRBD1 (5 bases). V lost 0 bases to trimming and J lost 4 bases, with 7 bases between them. This CDR3 comprises 14 residues. Germline loops: CDR1 SEHNR, CDR2 FQNEAQ (reference sequence).

This clonotype has just a few counts. The chain couples TRBV7-2 to TRBJ2-7; the match to TRBD2 covers 7 bases. After removal of 2 bases from V and 4 bases from J, the junction contained 5 bases not matched to a gene. The germline V gene encodes CDR1 SGHTA and CDR2 FQGNSA. The CDR3 extends over 14 amino acids. CDR3 loop: CASSLNSGGYEQYF. As DNA, the CDR3 is TGTGCCAGCAGCTTAAACTCGGGGGGTTACGAGCAGTACTTC.

This clonotype has just a few counts. The V and J genes are TRBV9 and TRBJ2-7; 11 positions match TRBD2. Germline V gene data show CDR1 as SGDLS and CDR2 as YYNGEE. V lost 4 bases and J lost 2; bases outside the gene matches: 8. The CDR3 consists of 16 residues. The DNA of the CDR3 is TGTGCCAGCAGCCCCGGGGGACTAGCGGTAACCTACGAGCAGTACTTC. Translation: CASSPGGLAVTYEQYF.

This chain links TRBV3-1 with TRBJ2-1, with D unclear. From germline, CDR1 is LGHDT and CDR2 YNNKEL (reference sequence). The CDR3 covers 15 residues. The V end lost 1 base, the J end lost 0 bases, and 7 bases lay between the germline ends. The CDR3 DNA sequence: TGTGCCAGCAGCCAAGTATTAAGCTCCTACAATGAGCAGTTCTTC. This gives the protein CASSQVLSSYNEQFF.

This clonotype showed up many times. The rearrangement joins TRBV9 to TRBJ2-3; D is ambiguous. The CDR3 loop spans 16 amino acids. With 0 bases removed from V and 3 bases from J, the gap between germline ends came to 14 bases. The V gene's germline CDR1 is SGDLS and CDR2 YYNGEE. This CDR3 reads CASSVEGRSRTDTQYF. As DNA, the CDR3 is TGTGCCAGCAGCGTAGAGGGAAGATCTAGAACAGATACGCAGTATTTT. The full variable domain, completed using reference TRBV9 and TRBJ2-3, is DSGVTQTPKHLITATGQRVTLRCSPRSGDLSVYWYQQSLDQGLQFLIQYYNGEERAKGNILERFSAQQFPDLHSELNLSSLELGDSALYFCASSVEGRSRTDTQYFGPGTRLTVL.